The rows below give T cell receptor beta chains drawn from one sample of a study of a mutant IDH1 vaccine in newly diagnosed glioma. Sequencing was performed with immunoSEQ multiplex PCR; in TCRdb, only in-frame clones are kept and a portion is missing. The sample records about 51,000 clones, about 83% being singletons. The sample in question was PBMCs, obtained from a glioma patient treated with radiotherapy, temozolomide or both. The receptors derive from a woman aged 40-49 years with glioma. CDR3s include the opening cysteine and the closing phenylalanine or tryptophan. The D gene is left open where the match is weak. A row's size may be missing; if present it is once, few, many or a size class.

J: TRBJ2-3
V: TRBV30
D: .
size: .
CDR3: CAWSVPGPQYF
DNA: TGTGCCTGGAGCGTGCCGGGCCCGCAGTATTTT

J: TRBJ2-7
V: TRBV6-1
D: TRBD1
size: .
CDR3: CASSEADRVYEQYF
DNA: TGTGCCAGCAGTGAAGCCGACAGGGTGTACGAGCAGTACTTC

J: TRBJ2-2
V: TRBV7-9
D: TRBD1
size: .
CDR3: CASSSQGQSNTGELFF
DNA: TGTGCCAGCAGCTCCCAGGGACAGAGTAACACCGGGGAGCTGTTTTTT

J: TRBJ1-2
V: TRBV5-5
D: TRBD1
size: .
CDR3: CASSIGTVYGYTF
DNA: TGTGCCAGCAGCATTGGGACAGTTTATGGCTACACCTTC

J: TRBJ1-2
V: TRBV20-1
D: .
size: .
CDR3: CSARRGGGYTF
DNA: TGCAGTGCTAGGCGGGGAGGTGGCTACACCTTC

J: TRBJ1-3
V: TRBV5-1
D: TRBD1
size: .
CDR3: CASRDRVSAGNTIYF
DNA: TGCGCCAGCAGGGACAGGGTGTCAGCTGGAAACACCATATATTTT

J: TRBJ1-1
V: TRBV11-2
D: .
size: .
CDR3: CASSLARDTEAFF
DNA: TGTGCCAGCAGCTTAGCGCGGGACACTGAAGCTTTCTTT

J: TRBJ1-3
V: TRBV18
D: .
size: .
CDR3: CASSRNRVTHSGNTIYF
DNA: TGTGCCAGCTCCCGAAACCGGGTCACCCACTCTGGAAACACCATATATTTT

J: TRBJ2-5
V: TRBV7-2
D: .
size: .
CDR3: CASSLAAKGVLTPEETQYF
DNA: TGTGCCAGCAGCTTAGCCGCGAAAGGGGTGCTAACCCCCGAGGAGACCCAGTACTTC

J: TRBJ1-1
V: TRBV5-4
D: .
size: .
CDR3: CASSVTGFSESEAFF
DNA: TGTGCCAGCAGCGTTACAGGGTTTTCAGAGTCTGAAGCTTTCTTT

J: TRBJ1-2
V: TRBV2
D: .
size: .
CDR3: CASSDHKPPDGYTF
DNA: TGTGCCAGCAGTGACCATAAGCCCCCGGATGGCTACACCTTC

J: TRBJ2-4
V: TRBV6-1
D: TRBD2
size: .
CDR3: CASSERGGIAKNIQYF
DNA: TGTGCCAGCAGTGAACGGGGGGGGATAGCCAAAAACATTCAGTACTTC

J: TRBJ2-7
V: TRBV27
D: .
size: .
CDR3: CASSRPGHWEQYF
DNA: TGTGCCAGCAGCCGCCCGGGACATTGGGAGCAGTACTTC

J: TRBJ1-5
V: TRBV30
D: .
size: few
CDR3: CAWSVSGASNQPQHF
DNA: TGTGCCTGGAGTGTTTCGGGGGCCAGCAATCAGCCCCAGCATTTT

J: TRBJ2-7
V: TRBV9
D: .
size: .
CDR3: CASSGRDNLYEQYF
DNA: TGTGCCAGCAGCGGGCGGGACAACCTCTACGAGCAGTACTTC

J: TRBJ1-6
V: TRBV30
D: .
size: .
CDR3: CAWSVQGQGRNSPLHF
DNA: TGTGCCTGGAGTGTACAGGGACAAGGACGAAATTCACCCCTCCACTTT

J: TRBJ2-1
V: TRBV5-1
D: .
size: .
CDR3: CASSLSTLGANEQFF
DNA: TGCGCCAGCAGCTTGTCCACCCTTGGGGCAAATGAGCAGTTCTTC

J: TRBJ1-1
V: TRBV19
D: .
size: .
CDR3: CASNIGQYGHTEAFF
DNA: TGTGCCAGTAATATTGGACAGTACGGGCACACTGAAGCTTTCTTT

J: TRBJ2-5
V: TRBV29-1
D: .
size: .
CDR3: CSVLGASETQYF
DNA: TGCAGCGTTTTGGGGGCTTCAGAGACCCAGTACTTC

J: TRBJ1-2
V: TRBV6-5
D: .
size: .
CDR3: CASSSPRPPPRYTF
DNA: TGTGCCAGCAGTTCCCCCCGTCCCCCACCCCGCTACACCTTC

J: TRBJ2-3
V: TRBV29-1
D: .
size: .
CDR3: CSLRGAGTDTQYF
DNA: TGCAGCCTCCGGGGGGCAGGGACAGATACGCAGTATTTT

J: TRBJ2-5
V: TRBV5-4
D: .
size: .
CDR3: CASSFKFQGQETQYF
DNA: TGTGCCAGCAGCTTCAAATTTCAGGGGCAAGAGACCCAGTACTTC

J: TRBJ2-7
V: TRBV5-4
D: .
size: .
CDR3: CASSPMNEQYF
DNA: TGTGCCAGCAGCCCAATGAACGAGCAGTACTTC

J: TRBJ1-2
V: TRBV7-9
D: .
size: .
CDR3: CASSLAGPETAF
DNA: TGTGCCAGCAGCTTAGCGGGTCCTGAGACGGCCTTC

J: TRBJ2-7
V: TRBV4-1
D: TRBD1
size: medium-sized
CDR3: CASSQVRDRTYEQYF
DNA: TGCGCCAGCAGCCAAGTACGGGACAGAACCTACGAGCAGTACTTC

J: TRBJ2-6
V: TRBV5-1
D: .
size: once
CDR3: CASGGGRSGANVLTF
DNA: TGCGCCAGCGGCGGGGGCCGCTCTGGGGCCAACGTCCTGACTTTC

J: TRBJ1-6
V: TRBV30
D: .
size: .
CDR3: CAWSYGTIGSPLHF
DNA: TGTGCCTGGAGCTACGGGACAATCGGTTCACCCCTCCACTTT

J: TRBJ1-6
V: TRBV7-2
D: .
size: .
CDR3: CASSLEGLTNSPLHF
DNA: TGTGCCAGCAGCTTAGAGGGTCTTACCAATTCACCCCTCCACTTT

J: TRBJ1-6
V: TRBV7-9
D: .
size: .
CDR3: CASSPAQGWDSPLHF
DNA: TGTGCCAGCAGCCCCGCACAGGGCTGGGATTCACCCCTCCACTTT

J: TRBJ1-3
V: TRBV6-1
D: .
size: .
CDR3: CASSPVSSGNTIYF
DNA: TGTGCCAGCAGCCCAGTGAGCTCTGGAAACACCATATATTTT

J: TRBJ1-5
V: TRBV7-9
D: .
size: .
CDR3: CASSPGTSERPQHF
DNA: TGTGCCAGCAGCCCTGGGACATCCGAGCGTCCCCAGCATTTT

J: TRBJ2-5
V: TRBV2
D: .
size: once
CDR3: CASKFQETQYF
DNA: TGTGCCAGCAAATTTCAAGAGACCCAGTACTTC

J: TRBJ2-4
V: TRBV6-1
D: .
size: .
CDR3: CASSGTSVAKNIQYF
DNA: TGTGCCAGCAGTGGGACCAGCGTAGCCAAAAACATTCAGTACTTC

J: TRBJ2-7
V: TRBV4-3
D: TRBD2
size: .
CDR3: CASSQEVGSSGFYEQYF
DNA: TGCGCCAGCAGCCAAGAAGTGGGGTCTAGCGGGTTCTACGAGCAGTACTTC

J: TRBJ1-2
V: TRBV6-5
D: .
size: .
CDR3: CASSYTPADGYTF
DNA: TGTGCCAGCAGTTACACCCCGGCAGATGGCTACACCTTC

J: TRBJ2-7
V: TRBV5-1
D: .
size: .
CDR3: CASGPGVYEQYF
DNA: TGCGCCAGCGGCCCGGGGGTCTACGAGCAGTACTTC

J: TRBJ1-2
V: TRBV5-1
D: .
size: .
CDR3: CASSPDNGYTF
DNA: TGCGCCAGCAGCCCGGATAATGGCTACACCTTC

J: TRBJ2-3
V: TRBV7-2
D: TRBD2
size: .
CDR3: CASSLEWRGARDTQYF
DNA: TGTGCCAGCAGCTTAGAATGGCGGGGGGCTAGAGATACGCAGTATTTT

J: TRBJ2-2
V: TRBV6-5
D: .
size: .
CDR3: CASRLPGAGELFF
DNA: TGTGCCAGCAGGCTACCAGGGGCCGGGGAGCTGTTTTTT

J: TRBJ1-1
V: TRBV5-6
D: .
size: once
CDR3: CASSLGGRGAFF
DNA: TGTGCCAGCAGCTTGGGGGGCAGGGGAGCTTTCTTT

J: TRBJ1-4
V: TRBV2
D: TRBD1
size: few
CDR3: CASSDLQGGLFF
DNA: TGTGCCAGCAGTGACCTACAGGGGGGACTGTTTTTT

J: TRBJ1-4
V: TRBV11-2
D: TRBD1
size: .
CDR3: CASSSYRGWEKLFF
DNA: TGTGCCAGCAGCTCCTACAGGGGGTGGGAAAAACTGTTTTTT